The 6 T cell receptor beta chains presented below share a single source sample, sequenced in a study of blood T cell repertoires in COVID-19 (dated by TCRdb to 2018 to 2020). The method behind the library was the immunoSEQ multiplex PCR assay. This is the immuneACCESS table as TCRdb keeps it, with only in-frame sequences that have V and J called. A part of the clones is gone; compared with another copy, unresolved V genes explain less than half, and the rest is unexplained. The sample table records 120,000 or so clones; 60% to 85% of these occur just once. The top ten hold approximately 2.5% of the sample. The sequenced sample consisted of peripheral blood. The receptors were gathered from a man between 65 and 85 years old with acute or convalescent COVID-19.

The chain has TRBV7-2 and TRBJ2-3; D gene ambiguous. The V and J ends lost 5 bases and 5 bases respectively, with 8 bases between them. CDR3 length: 12 amino acids. Germline loops: CDR1 SGHTA, CDR2 FQGNSA. The CDR3 spells CASSGPGDTQYF. For the CDR3, the DNA is TGTGCCAGCAGCGGCCCTGGAGATACGCAGTATTTT.

The gene calls are TRBV6-6 and TRBJ1-1; a weak D match, TRBD1 (5 bases). The length of the CDR3 is 14 residues. V was pared by 6 bases and J by 1 base, with 12 bases between. The V gene's germline CDR1 is MNHNY and CDR2 SVGAGI (reference sequence). Here the CDR3 reads CASRGREGNTEAFF. The CDR3 coding sequence is TGTGCCAGCAGGGGCAGGGAAGGGAACACTGAAGCTTTCTTT.

This rearrangement joins TRBV5-1 to TRBJ1-1; D is undetermined. V lost 4 bases to trimming and J lost 4 bases, with 17 bases between them. CDR1 and CDR2 (germline): SGHRS, YFSETQ. The CDR3 has 15 amino acids. The DNA for the CDR3 is TGCGCCAGCAGCACTGGCGGCGGAGGAGGCACTGAAGCTTTCTTT. It translates to CASSTGGGGGTEAFF.

There are a few counts of this clone. This chain links TRBV9 with TRBJ2-1; TRBD2 agrees at 8 bases. Trimming at V came to 0 bases and at J to 3 bases, leaving 8 bases not matched to a gene. The germline CDR1 and CDR2 sequences are SGDLS and YYNGEE. The CDR3 contains 17 residues. CDR3 nucleotides: TGTGCCAGCAGCGTAGGAGGTATGGCGGGGGGCTACAATGAGCAGTTCTTC. Residues: CASSVGGMAGGYNEQFF.

The chain joins TRBV6-2 or TRBV6-3 to TRBJ1-2, with 7 bases matching TRBD1. CDR3 length: 16 residues. From germline, CDR1 is MNHEY and CDR2 SVGEGT. J lost 7 bases, V lost 0 bases, and 11 bases had no gene match. CDR3 coding DNA: TGTGCCAGCAGTTACTCGTTTCCGGAACAGGGGCTTGGCTACACCTTC. It translates to CASSYSFPEQGLGYTF.

The chain combines TRBV6-5 with TRBJ2-7, with D maybe TRBD1 (5 bases). With 3 bases removed from V and 6 bases from J, the gap between germline ends came to 18 bases. Germline V gives CDR1 MNHEY, CDR2 SVGAGI. The CDR3 totals 15 residues. The CDR3 region is CASSYSTVHETEQYF. The CDR3 DNA sequence: TGTGCCAGCAGTTATTCGACAGTCCACGAAACCGAGCAGTACTTC.